A single sample is the source of the 16 T cell receptor beta chains below, sequenced in a study of T cells after yellow fever vaccination. Using its own MiXCR run on the 5' RACE reads, TCRdb lists one record per CDR3 protein. The data hold roughly 330,000 distinct CDR3 sequences, with under 5% observed a single time. The sequencing used PBMCs, collected 5 days after the yellow fever booster vaccination. These receptors originate from a man between 18 and 29 years old who received the YFV17D yellow fever vaccine.

This sequence joins TRBV12-3 or TRBV12-4 and TRBJ2-1; D remains ambiguous. CDR3 size: 13 residues. V lost 10 bases and J lost 6, with 16 bases in between. This CDR3 is CATGRQDLNEQFF. The CDR3 DNA reads TGTGCCACTGGTCGGCAGGACCTCAATGAGCAGTTCTTC.

The chain recombines TRBV6-2 or TRBV6-3 with TRBJ2-2; no clear D. This CDR3 contains 13 residues. Germline CDR1 MNHEY, CDR2 SVGEGT. Trimming took 8 bases from V and 3 from J, leaving 10 bases between them. The CDR3 loop reads CASDPAYTGELFF. In nucleotides, the CDR3 is TGTGCCAGCGACCCTGCGTACACCGGGGAGCTGTTTTTT.

This clonotype was observed a few times. The chain links TRBV12-3 or TRBV12-4 to TRBJ1-5; D gene unclear. The CDR3 length is 13 residues. V was cut by 3 bases and J by 5 bases, with 8 bases left in between. The chain's CDR3 is CASSFRSYQPQHF. CDR3 nucleotide sequence: TGTGCCAGCAGTTTCCGATCCTATCAGCCCCAGCATTTT.

The V gene is TRBV19, the J gene TRBJ1-1, with D perhaps TRBD1 (5 bases). Germline lookup yields CDR1 LNHDA and CDR2 SQIVND (reference sequence). Trimming pared 6 bases from V and 6 bases from J, leaving 17 bases between. The CDR3 is made up of 14 amino acids. The chain's CDR3 is CASRSVPLGAEAFF. Here the CDR3 DNA reads TGTGCCAGTAGATCTGTCCCGCTGGGGGCTGAAGCTTTCTTT.

This clonotype is a singleton in its sample. The conserved closing phenylalanine or tryptophan is absent in this CDR3, likely reflecting a read error. The chain links TRBV20-1 to TRBJ2-5; D not certain. Trimming removed 3 bases at V and 1 base at J, with 9 bases between. Per the germline V gene, CDR1 is DFQATT and CDR2 is SNEGSKA (reference sequence). The CDR3 spans 13 residues. In DNA, the CDR3 is TGCAGTGCTAGCGGATGGGCCCAAGAGACCCAGTACTAC. This codes for CSASGWAQETQYY.

This clonotype has a handful of counts. This CDR3 reads CASRHKGSQETQYF. DNA for the CDR3: TGTGCCAGCAGACATAAAGGGAGCCAAGAGACCCAGTACTTC. The chain is built from TRBV6-2 or TRBV6-3 and TRBJ2-5, with D perhaps TRBD2 (5 bases). V was pared by 6 bases and J by 1 base, with 12 bases between. The germline CDR1 and CDR2 sequences are MNHEY and SVGEGT. This CDR3 is built from 14 residues.

This clonotype was observed many times. The V gene is TRBV5-1, the J gene TRBJ2-1; 7 bases align to TRBD1. The germline gives CDR1 SGHRS, CDR2 YFSETQ. There are 15 residues in the CDR3. Trimming took 2 bases from V and 4 from J; bases not matched to a gene: 6. This CDR3 is CASSFNQGVYNEQFF. DNA for the CDR3: TGCGCCAGCAGCTTTAACCAGGGGGTTTACAATGAGCAGTTCTTC.

This clonotype was detected ten times or more. The chain employs TRBV7-9 and TRBJ2-5; 8 bases map to TRBD1. Germline V gene sequence: CDR1 SEHNR, CDR2 FQNEAQ (reference sequence). CDR3 length: 17 amino acids. After removal of 4 bases from V and 0 bases from J, the junction contained 10 bases not matched to a gene. CDR3 sequence reads: CASSSGVRQGYQETQYF. CDR3 in DNA: TGTGCCAGCAGCTCCGGCGTAAGACAGGGGTACCAAGAGACCCAGTACTTC.

This chain uses TRBV15 with TRBJ2-7; D remains unclear. Per germline, CDR1 LNHNV and CDR2 YYDKDF (reference sequence). The CDR3 length is 14 residues. Deletions cut 0 bases from V and 5 bases from J, with 11 bases between. In DNA, the CDR3 is TGTGCCACCAGCAGAGATCCCCGGATCGACGAGCAGTACTTC. The encoded protein is CATSRDPRIDEQYF.

This chain links TRBV6-1 with TRBJ1-5; 8 bases align to TRBD1. V shed 6 bases and J 7 bases; nucleotides not matched to a gene: 11. In germline, CDR1 is MNHNS, CDR2 SASEGT. CDR3 length: 15 residues. CDR3 DNA: TGTGCCAGCAGCGCTAATCCAGGGGGCGAGCAGCCCCAGCATTTT. Encoded protein: CASSANPGGEQPQHF.

CDR3 in amino acids: CASSPGTGMGETQYF. The CDR3 DNA sequence: TGTGCCAGCAGCCCAGGGACAGGGATGGGAGAGACCCAGTACTTC. V usage is TRBV7-6 and J usage is TRBJ2-5; 9 bases match TRBD1. Germline CDR1 reads SGHVS; CDR2 reads FNYEAQ. The CDR3 is 15 residues long. Trimming took 5 bases from V and 4 from J; bases not matched to a gene: 8.

For the CDR3, the DNA is TGTGCCGTGGCGGGTCAAAGCAATCAGCCCCAGCATTTT. Amino acids: CAVAGQSNQPQHF. The rearrangement uses TRBV6-2 or TRBV6-3 and TRBJ1-5; D gene uncertain. The CDR3 is 13 residues long. The ends were cut back, 11 bases at V and 1 base at J, with 12 bases in the middle. CDR1 and CDR2 from the germline V gene are MNHEY and SVGEGT.

This clonotype was recorded many times. The rearrangement joins TRBV4-2 to TRBJ2-5, with 8 bases lining up with TRBD1. With 4 bases clipped from V and 7 bases from J, the junction kept 23 bases outside the gene matches. The V gene's germline CDR1 is LGHNA and CDR2 YNFKEQ. This CDR3 is built from 19 residues. The CDR3 sequence is CASSPGGLGFRGVLRTQYF. The CDR3 DNA reads as TGTGCCAGCAGCCCAGGGGGCCTCGGTTTTCGCGGGGTACTTAGGACCCAGTACTTC.

This clonotype was observed a handful of times. This sequence joins TRBV19 and TRBJ1-1; D not resolved. Germline V gives CDR1 LNHDA, CDR2 SQIVND (reference sequence). This CDR3 contains 17 residues. V was pared by 9 bases and J by 4 bases, with 27 bases between. DNA for the CDR3: TGTGCCAGCGCAACGGGAAGGCGCCAGATCGGAGTCACTGAAGCTTTCTTT. As protein: CASATGRRQIGVTEAFF.

The chain joins TRBV20-1 to TRBJ2-7; 9 positions match TRBD1. After removal of 0 bases from V and 7 bases from J, the junction contained 7 bases not matched to a gene. CDR1 DFQATT and CDR2 SNEGSKA come from the germline V gene (reference sequence). The CDR3 runs to 14 residues. The CDR3 sequence: CSARERDRAREQYF. Written as DNA, the CDR3 is TGCAGTGCTAGAGAAAGGGACAGGGCAAGGGAGCAGTACTTC.

The V and J genes are TRBV20-1 and TRBJ2-1, with 10 bases fitting TRBD2. CDR1 is DFQATT and CDR2 is SNEGSKA in the germline V gene (reference sequence). V gave up 0 bases and J gave up 11 bases; unmatched junction bases: 7. The CDR3 sequence is 14 residues long. CDR3 in amino acids: CSARDIAGGLKQFF. CDR3 coding DNA: TGCAGTGCTAGAGATATAGCGGGGGGCCTCAAGCAGTTCTTC.